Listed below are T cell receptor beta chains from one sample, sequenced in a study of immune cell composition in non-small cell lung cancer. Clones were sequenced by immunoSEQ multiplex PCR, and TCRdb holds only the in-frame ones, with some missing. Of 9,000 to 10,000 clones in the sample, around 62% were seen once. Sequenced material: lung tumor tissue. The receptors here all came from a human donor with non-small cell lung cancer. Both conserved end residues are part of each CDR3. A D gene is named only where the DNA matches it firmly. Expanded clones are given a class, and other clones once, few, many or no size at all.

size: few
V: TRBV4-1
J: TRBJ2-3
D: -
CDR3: CASSQEAGDGRMQYF
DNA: TGCGCCAGCAGCCAAGAGGCAGGGGACGGAAGGATGCAGTATTTT

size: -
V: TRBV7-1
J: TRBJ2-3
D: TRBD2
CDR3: CASSSGLAADTQYF
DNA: TGTGCCAGCAGCTCCGGACTAGCGGCAGATACGCAGTATTTT

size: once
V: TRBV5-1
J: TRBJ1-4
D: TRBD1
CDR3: CASRQTGGQYEKLFF
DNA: TGCGCCAGCAGGCAAACAGGGGGGCAATATGAAAAACTGTTTTTT

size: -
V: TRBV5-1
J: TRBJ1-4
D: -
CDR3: CASSGKTGYNEKLFF
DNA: TGCGCCAGCAGCGGAAAAACAGGGTATAATGAAAAACTGTTTTTT

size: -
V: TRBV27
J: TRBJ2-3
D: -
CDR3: CASSFPSTDTQYF
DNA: TGTGCCAGCAGTTTCCCTAGCACAGATACGCAGTATTTT

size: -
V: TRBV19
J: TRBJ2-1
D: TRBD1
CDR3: CASSMRTGNSEQFF
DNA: TGTGCCAGTAGTATGAGGACAGGGAATAGTGAGCAGTTCTTC

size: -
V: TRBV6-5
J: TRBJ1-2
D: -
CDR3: CASTTSRLFNYGYTF
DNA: TGTGCCAGCACGACGTCACGGCTATTCAACTATGGCTACACCTTC

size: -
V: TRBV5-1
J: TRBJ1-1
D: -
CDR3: CASSFQYQGTEAFF
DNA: TGCGCCAGCAGCTTCCAGTATCAGGGGACAGAAGCTTTCTTT

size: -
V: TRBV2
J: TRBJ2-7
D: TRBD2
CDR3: CASSEVVAGLYEQYF
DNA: TGTGCCAGCAGTGAAGTCGTAGCGGGACTCTACGAGCAGTACTTC

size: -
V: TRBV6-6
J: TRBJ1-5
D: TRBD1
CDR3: CASTGGYYSNQPQHF
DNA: TGTGCCAGCACAGGGGGCTATTATAGCAATCAGCCCCAGCATTTT

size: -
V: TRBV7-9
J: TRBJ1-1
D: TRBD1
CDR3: CASSLRRGQGVTEAFF
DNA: TGTGCCAGCAGCTTAAGGAGGGGACAGGGTGTTACTGAAGCTTTCTTT

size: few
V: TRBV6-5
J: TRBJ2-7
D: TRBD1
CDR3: CASSRRRDRVYEQYF
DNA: TGTGCCAGCAGTCGTAGACGGGACAGGGTGTACGAGCAGTACTTC

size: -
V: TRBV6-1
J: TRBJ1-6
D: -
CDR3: CASSEDSQRDSPLHF
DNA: TGTGCCAGCAGTGAAGACAGCCAAAGGGATTCACCCCTCCACTTT